This TCR beta chain was captured by sequencing in a study of blood T cell repertoires in COVID-19. Study processing details: Amplification of reference gene primers was used by the study to estimate nucleated cell counts. Clones were sequenced by immunoSEQ multiplex PCR, and TCRdb holds only the in-frame ones, with some missing. V and J calls and clone size come straight from that table; D and trimming were deduced from the DNA. The table records some 200,000 clones, 80% to 85% of them present only once. This clonotype was sampled from an older woman who had recovered from COVID-19. The source material was peripheral blood.

CDR3 in amino acids: CASSFTGQGLNTGELFF. CDR3 nucleotides: TGCGCCAGCAGCTTTACTGGGCAGGGCCTCAACACCGGGGAGCTGTTTTTT. The chain is built from TRBV5-1 and TRBJ2-2, with a weak D call TRBD1 (5 bases). Germline CDR1 is SGHRS and CDR2 is YFSETQ. The CDR3 has 17 residues. The V gene lost 2 bases and the J gene lost 2 bases, with 16 bases spanning the gap.